The clone carrying this TCR beta chain was counted once. These data are taken from a study of T cell responses to AZD1222 COVID-19 vaccine. Here immunoSEQ multiplex PCR was the method, and the copy in TCRdb shows in-frame clones only, minus some. The table has about 120,000 clones, roughly nine tenths seen once. Trimming pared 4 bases from V and 0 bases from J, leaving 10 bases between. CDR1 SQVTM and CDR2 ANQGSEA come from the germline V gene. The CDR3 totals 15 residues. The chain recombines TRBV29-1 with TRBJ2-6, with D uncertain. The sequencing here drew on peripheral blood, taken 28 days after the second AZD1222 dose. This clonotype originated in an adult who received the AZD1222 COVID-19 vaccine. In nucleotides, the CDR3 is TGCAGCGTTGCGTCGGATAGCTCTGGGGCCAACGTCCTGACTTTC. This encodes CSVASDSSGANVLTF.